These T cell receptor beta chains were read from a single sample in a study of T cell responses to AZD1222 COVID-19 vaccine. The table came from immunoSEQ multiplex PCR; TCRdb's copy has only in-frame clones and leaves some out. The sample shows about 110,000 clones, approximately 88% of them seen only once. This specimen was peripheral blood, taken on day 0 of MenACWY control vaccination. The source is an adult in good health. CDR3s include the opening cysteine and the closing phenylalanine or tryptophan. The D gene is left open where the match is weak. Expanded clones get a size class; other rows say once, few or many, or leave the size out.

CDR3aa: CSASAGHWGNQPQHF
CDR3nt: TGCAGTGCTAGTGCGGGACACTGGGGGAATCAGCCCCAGCATTTT
len: 15
abundance: .
v_gene: TRBV20-1
j_gene: TRBJ1-5
d_gene: .

CDR3aa: CAISQGQGGNTEAFF
CDR3nt: TGTGCCATCAGCCAAGGACAGGGAGGGAACACTGAAGCTTTCTTT
len: 15
abundance: .
v_gene: TRBV10-3
j_gene: TRBJ1-1
d_gene: TRBD1

CDR3aa: CASRYGPSGELFF
CDR3nt: TGTGCCAGCAGATACGGACCGTCCGGGGAGCTGTTTTTT
len: 13
abundance: .
v_gene: TRBV7-2
j_gene: TRBJ2-2
d_gene: .

CDR3aa: CASSLLNEKLFF
CDR3nt: TGTGCCAGCAGCCTTCTTAATGAAAAACTGTTTTTT
len: 12
abundance: .
v_gene: TRBV7-9
j_gene: TRBJ1-4
d_gene: .

CDR3aa: CASSRAGGDVEQYF
CDR3nt: TGTGCCAGCAGTCGAGCGGGAGGGGACGTCGAGCAGTACTTC
len: 14
abundance: .
v_gene: TRBV6-5
j_gene: TRBJ2-7
d_gene: TRBD2

CDR3aa: CASSWGGDSQETQYF
CDR3nt: TGTGCCAGCAGCTGGGGGGGGGACTCTCAAGAGACCCAGTACTTC
len: 15
abundance: .
v_gene: TRBV7-9
j_gene: TRBJ2-5
d_gene: TRBD2

CDR3aa: CATSWGKGDSPLHF
CDR3nt: TGTGCCACCTCTTGGGGCAAGGGGGATTCACCCCTCCACTTT
len: 14
abundance: .
v_gene: TRBV15
j_gene: TRBJ1-6
d_gene: .

CDR3aa: CASSPWAGGANYGYTF
CDR3nt: TGTGCCAGCAGCCCCTGGGCAGGGGGCGCAAACTATGGCTACACCTTC
len: 16
abundance: .
v_gene: TRBV7-9
j_gene: TRBJ1-2
d_gene: TRBD1

CDR3aa: CASSTPTSGSYEQYF
CDR3nt: TGTGCCAGCAGCACACCCACTAGCGGGTCCTACGAGCAGTACTTC
len: 15
abundance: .
v_gene: TRBV7-6
j_gene: TRBJ2-7
d_gene: TRBD2

CDR3aa: CASSLAGGPYQETQYF
CDR3nt: TGTGCCAGCAGTTTAGCGGGAGGGCCTTACCAAGAGACCCAGTACTTC
len: 16
abundance: once
v_gene: TRBV28
j_gene: TRBJ2-5
d_gene: TRBD2

CDR3aa: CASSSSTFIPGQGARFNYGYTF
CDR3nt: TGTGCCAGCAGTTCGTCGACGTTCATTCCGGGACAGGGGGCAAGATTTAACTATGGCTACACCTTC
len: 22
abundance: once
v_gene: TRBV28
j_gene: TRBJ1-2
d_gene: TRBD1

CDR3aa: CASSPTPTGNTEAFF
CDR3nt: TGTGCCAGCAGCCCAACCCCGACAGGGAACACTGAAGCTTTCTTT
len: 15
abundance: .
v_gene: TRBV6-5
j_gene: TRBJ1-1
d_gene: .

CDR3aa: CSVAKTGAWREQYF
CDR3nt: TGCAGCGTGGCCAAGACAGGGGCTTGGCGCGAGCAGTACTTC
len: 14
abundance: few
v_gene: TRBV29-1
j_gene: TRBJ2-7
d_gene: TRBD1

CDR3aa: CASSTDPKETQYF
CDR3nt: TGTGCCAGTAGTACGGACCCTAAAGAGACCCAGTACTTC
len: 13
abundance: .
v_gene: TRBV19
j_gene: TRBJ2-5
d_gene: .

CDR3aa: CASSYRIAAGYEQYF
CDR3nt: TGTGCCAGCAGTTACCGTATAGCGGCGGGGTACGAGCAGTACTTC
len: 15
abundance: few
v_gene: TRBV6-2/TRBV6-3
j_gene: TRBJ2-7
d_gene: .

CDR3aa: CSARSLYEQYF
CDR3nt: TGCAGTGCTAGATCCTTGTACGAGCAGTACTTC
len: 11
abundance: once
v_gene: TRBV20-1
j_gene: TRBJ2-7
d_gene: .

CDR3aa: CASSWGRQSSSYNSPLHF
CDR3nt: TGTGCCAGCAGCTGGGGGCGGCAGTCGAGCTCCTATAATTCACCCCTCCACTTT
len: 18
abundance: .
v_gene: TRBV7-2
j_gene: TRBJ1-6
d_gene: .

CDR3aa: CASSSPGSPLHF
CDR3nt: TGTGCCAGCAGCTCTCCCGGATCACCCCTCCACTTT
len: 12
abundance: .
v_gene: TRBV7-3
j_gene: TRBJ1-6
d_gene: .

CDR3aa: CASSLKQSTDTQYF
CDR3nt: TGTGCCAGCAGCCTGAAACAGAGCACAGATACGCAGTATTTT
len: 14
abundance: .
v_gene: TRBV7-9
j_gene: TRBJ2-3
d_gene: .

CDR3aa: CASTPGDRPNSPLHF
CDR3nt: TGTGCCAGTACCCCCGGGGACAGGCCTAATTCACCCCTCCACTTT
len: 15
abundance: .
v_gene: TRBV19
j_gene: TRBJ1-6
d_gene: TRBD1

CDR3aa: CASSSWKGVPLGELFF
CDR3nt: TGTGCCAGCAGTTCCTGGAAGGGGGTTCCCCTCGGGGAGCTGTTTTTT
len: 16
abundance: .
v_gene: TRBV28
j_gene: TRBJ2-2
d_gene: .

CDR3aa: CASSLGRGFYTGNTEAFF
CDR3nt: TGTGCCAGCAGTTTAGGTAGGGGCTTTTATACGGGGAACACTGAAGCTTTCTTT
len: 18
abundance: .
v_gene: TRBV28
j_gene: TRBJ1-1
d_gene: .

CDR3aa: CASSIDSGRGPPQHF
CDR3nt: TGTGCCAGTAGTATAGATTCAGGGAGGGGTCCGCCCCAGCATTTT
len: 15
abundance: .
v_gene: TRBV19
j_gene: TRBJ1-5
d_gene: .

CDR3aa: CAWSVGGYEQYF
CDR3nt: TGTGCCTGGAGTGTAGGGGGCTACGAGCAGTACTTC
len: 12
abundance: .
v_gene: TRBV30
j_gene: TRBJ2-7
d_gene: .

CDR3aa: CASSLNGVSSYNEQFF
CDR3nt: TGTGCCAGCAGCTTAAATGGGGTAAGCTCCTACAATGAGCAGTTCTTC
len: 16
abundance: .
v_gene: TRBV11-3
j_gene: TRBJ2-1
d_gene: .

CDR3aa: CASSSFFLQDPSSLNTGELFF
CDR3nt: TGTGCCAGCAGTTCCTTTTTTTTACAGGACCCCTCTAGCCTGAACACCGGGGAGCTGTTTTTT
len: 21
abundance: once
v_gene: TRBV28
j_gene: TRBJ2-2
d_gene: .

CDR3aa: CASSQGGGTQLFETQYF
CDR3nt: TGTGCCAGCAGCCAAGGGGGCGGGACTCAACTTTTCGAGACCCAGTACTTC
len: 17
abundance: .
v_gene: TRBV3-1/TRBV3-2
j_gene: TRBJ2-5
d_gene: .

CDR3aa: CASSRGEGHEQFF
CDR3nt: TGCGCCAGCAGCCGTGGGGAGGGTCATGAGCAGTTCTTC
len: 13
abundance: .
v_gene: TRBV4-3
j_gene: TRBJ2-1
d_gene: TRBD2

CDR3aa: CASSSQTGGYTEAFF
CDR3nt: TGTGCCAGCAGTTCCCAGACAGGGGGTTACACTGAAGCTTTCTTT
len: 15
abundance: .
v_gene: TRBV6-1
j_gene: TRBJ1-1
d_gene: TRBD1

CDR3aa: CSVEVGAEAFF
CDR3nt: TGCAGCGTTGAGGTTGGGGCTGAAGCTTTCTTT
len: 11
abundance: .
v_gene: TRBV29-1
j_gene: TRBJ1-1
d_gene: .

CDR3aa: CATSRVGSREETQYF
CDR3nt: TGTGCCACCAGCAGAGTGGGCTCACGGGAAGAGACCCAGTACTTC
len: 15
abundance: .
v_gene: TRBV15
j_gene: TRBJ2-5
d_gene: .

CDR3aa: CASSPRQGGSYNSPLHF
CDR3nt: TGTGCCAGCAGCCCAAGACAGGGCGGCTCCTATAATTCACCCCTCCACTTT
len: 17
abundance: few
v_gene: TRBV5-4
j_gene: TRBJ1-6
d_gene: TRBD1

CDR3aa: CASSISTGGAFF
CDR3nt: TGTGCCAGTAGTATTAGCACGGGGGGAGCTTTCTTT
len: 12
abundance: once
v_gene: TRBV19
j_gene: TRBJ1-1
d_gene: .

CDR3aa: CASSPGAGGPGELFF
CDR3nt: TGTGCCAGCAGCCCCGGGGCGGGCGGGCCCGGGGAGCTGTTTTTT
len: 15
abundance: .
v_gene: TRBV7-9
j_gene: TRBJ2-2
d_gene: .

CDR3aa: CASSSGGDTNTEAFF
CDR3nt: TGTGCCAGCAGCAGCGGGGGAGATACGAACACTGAAGCTTTCTTT
len: 15
abundance: .
v_gene: TRBV28
j_gene: TRBJ1-1
d_gene: .

CDR3aa: CAWSGDAGGGYTF
CDR3nt: TGTGCCTGGAGCGGGGACGCCGGAGGAGGCTACACCTTC
len: 13
abundance: .
v_gene: TRBV30
j_gene: TRBJ1-2
d_gene: .

CDR3aa: CATLSSTGELFF
CDR3nt: TGTGCCACCTTGTCCTCTACCGGGGAGCTGTTTTTT
len: 12
abundance: .
v_gene: TRBV10-3
j_gene: TRBJ2-2
d_gene: .

CDR3aa: CASSIAGVRTYEQYF
CDR3nt: TGTGCCAGCAGTATAGCGGGAGTGAGAACCTACGAGCAGTACTTC
len: 15
abundance: .
v_gene: TRBV27
j_gene: TRBJ2-7
d_gene: TRBD2

CDR3aa: CASSLRLAGDSYEQYF
CDR3nt: TGTGCCAGCAGCCTTAGGCTAGCGGGAGATTCCTACGAGCAGTACTTC
len: 16
abundance: once
v_gene: TRBV27
j_gene: TRBJ2-7
d_gene: TRBD2

CDR3aa: CASTWTSGSDEQFF
CDR3nt: TGTGCCAGCACCTGGACTAGCGGGAGCGACGAGCAGTTCTTC
len: 14
abundance: .
v_gene: TRBV3-1/TRBV3-2
j_gene: TRBJ2-1
d_gene: TRBD2

CDR3aa: CASSPGVPLGTDTQYF
CDR3nt: TGTGCCAGCAGTCCAGGGGTCCCCTTAGGCACAGATACGCAGTATTTT
len: 16
abundance: few
v_gene: TRBV7-8
j_gene: TRBJ2-3
d_gene: .

CDR3aa: CASSPGTVYEQYF
CDR3nt: TGTGCCAGCAGCCCCGGGACCGTCTACGAGCAGTACTTC
len: 13
abundance: once
v_gene: TRBV7-7
j_gene: TRBJ2-7
d_gene: .

CDR3aa: CASSFTGTSNQPQHF
CDR3nt: TGTGCCAGCAGTTTTACAGGGACCAGCAATCAGCCCCAGCATTTT
len: 15
abundance: few
v_gene: TRBV6-6
j_gene: TRBJ1-5
d_gene: .

CDR3aa: CASSFKGGAQHF
CDR3nt: TGTGCCAGCAGTTTCAAGGGGGGGGCCCAGCATTTT
len: 12
abundance: .
v_gene: TRBV6-2/TRBV6-3
j_gene: TRBJ1-5
d_gene: .

CDR3aa: CASSSTGSPLHF
CDR3nt: TGTGCCAGCAGTTCAACTGGTTCACCCCTCCACTTT
len: 12
abundance: once
v_gene: TRBV27
j_gene: TRBJ1-6
d_gene: .

CDR3aa: CASSSTGRVEYGYTF
CDR3nt: TGTGCCAGCAGCTCGACAGGTCGGGTAGAATATGGCTACACCTTC
len: 15
abundance: .
v_gene: TRBV7-8
j_gene: TRBJ1-2
d_gene: .

CDR3aa: CASSQSPGPLASWQYF
CDR3nt: TGTGCCAGCTCCCAGTCCCCGGGACCCCTTGCTTCCTGGCAGTACTTC
len: 16
abundance: .
v_gene: TRBV18
j_gene: TRBJ2-7
d_gene: .

CDR3aa: CASSLRGGQEKLFF
CDR3nt: TGTGCCAGCAGCTTACGGGGGGGGCAGGAAAAACTGTTTTTT
len: 14
abundance: .
v_gene: TRBV7-2
j_gene: TRBJ1-4
d_gene: .

CDR3aa: CASSLAAAPYEQYF
CDR3nt: TGTGCCAGCAGCTTAGCGGCGGCCCCCTACGAGCAGTACTTC
len: 14
abundance: .
v_gene: TRBV7-8
j_gene: TRBJ2-7
d_gene: .

CDR3aa: CATSRGGSSFYEQYF
CDR3nt: TGTGCCACCAGCAGAGGTGGCAGCTCCTTCTACGAGCAGTACTTC
len: 15
abundance: .
v_gene: TRBV15
j_gene: TRBJ2-7
d_gene: .

CDR3aa: CASSWGGIRYTGELFF
CDR3nt: TGTGCCAGCAGCTGGGGGGGAATACGCTACACCGGGGAGCTGTTTTTT
len: 16
abundance: .
v_gene: TRBV25-1
j_gene: TRBJ2-2
d_gene: TRBD2

CDR3aa: CASSTQGPETEAFF
CDR3nt: TGTGCCAGCAGTACACAGGGCCCCGAGACTGAAGCTTTCTTT
len: 14
abundance: .
v_gene: TRBV6-5
j_gene: TRBJ1-1
d_gene: .